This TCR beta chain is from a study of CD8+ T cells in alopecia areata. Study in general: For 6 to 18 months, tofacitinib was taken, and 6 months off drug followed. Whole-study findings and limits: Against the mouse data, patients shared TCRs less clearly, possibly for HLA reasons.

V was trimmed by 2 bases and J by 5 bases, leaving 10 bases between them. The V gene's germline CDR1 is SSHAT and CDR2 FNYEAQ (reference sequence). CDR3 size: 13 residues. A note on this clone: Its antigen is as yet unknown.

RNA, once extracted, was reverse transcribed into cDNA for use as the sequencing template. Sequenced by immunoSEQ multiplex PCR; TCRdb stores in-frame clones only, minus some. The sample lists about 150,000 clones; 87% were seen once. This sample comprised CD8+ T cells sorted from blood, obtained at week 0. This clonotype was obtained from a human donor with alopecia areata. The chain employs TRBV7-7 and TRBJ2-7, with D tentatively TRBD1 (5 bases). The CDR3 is CASSLLQGDEQYF. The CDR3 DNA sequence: TGTGCCAGCAGCTTACTCCAGGGCGACGAGCAGTACTTC.